This TCR beta chain originates from a study of blood T cells in healthy people across ages. The germline V gene encodes CDR1 LGHDT and CDR2 YNNKEL (reference sequence). The CDR3 runs 17 residues. V gave up 0 bases and J gave up 4 bases; unmatched junction bases: 10. Findings and caveats of the study: Donors of long life had a larger count of naive CD4+ cells and greater diversity than aged donors.

A second PCR of about 6 to 12 cycles used a sample-barcoded 5' primer and a J-beta primer mix. Each of the cDNA molecules was tagged by a template-switch adaptor with 12 random nucleotides. TCRdb redid the calling of the 5' RACE reads with MiXCR, one entry per CDR3 protein. The table records more than 1,400,000 distinct CDR3 sequences, roughly 45% of them present only once. Concerning this clonotype: Its antigen remains unidentified.

The TCR was taken from a woman aged 18-30 years in good health. Sequenced sample: blood. The chain employs TRBV3-1 and TRBJ1-2; 8 bases fit TRBD1. CDR3 residues: CASSQDSGTGSFYGYTF. Here the CDR3 DNA reads TGTGCCAGCAGCCAAGATTCCGGGACAGGCTCATTCTATGGCTACACCTTC.